Reported below is one T cell receptor beta chain. All enrollees were about 18 to 100 years old and from roughly 26 US areas. Donors of Cohort 3 who recovered were those that had two negative PCRs, clearance, or symptom resolution. This sample is part of a study of blood T cell repertoires in COVID-19. TCRdb's table, derived via immunoSEQ multiplex PCR, lists solely in-frame clones and lacks some. The sample yields about 300,000 clones, 70% to 90% seen once. Germline V lookup: CDR1 MNHEY, CDR2 SVGAGI. The CDR3 runs 12 residues. J was trimmed by 5 bases and V by 5 bases; bases with no gene match: 2. The sequence derives from a woman in her 30s who had recovered from COVID-19. J is TRBJ1-1 and V is TRBV6-5; 7 bases map to TRBD1. Sequencing was carried out using PBMCs or T cells enriched from blood (not recorded which). DNA for the CDR3: TGTGCCAGCAGTAACAGGGGAACTGAAGCTTTCTTT. Translated, it gives CASSNRGTEAFF.